The 20 T cell receptor beta chains presented below share a single source sample, sequenced in a study of T cell responses to AZD1222 COVID-19 vaccine. TCRdb keeps only in-frame clones here, not all; method: immunoSEQ multiplex PCR. The table shows under 200,000 clones, with 80% to 95% occurring only once. Sequenced material: peripheral blood, taken on day 0 of AZD1222 vaccination. Receptors were obtained from an adult in good health.

V and J are TRBV28 and TRBJ2-5; TRBD2 matches at 8 bases. After removal of 4 bases from V and 7 bases from J, the junction contained 26 bases not matched to a gene. In germline, CDR1 is MDHEN, CDR2 SYDVKM. The CDR3 extends over 20 amino acids. The CDR3 bases are TGTGCCAGCAGTTCCCGGGGGGGGAACTTACGACACCCCCGCTGGCGGACCCAGTACTTC. Residues: CASSSRGGNLRHPRWRTQYF.

This chain links TRBV19 with TRBJ2-5; 10 nucleotides line up with TRBD1. V lost 2 bases and J lost 3; bases outside the gene matches: 9. The CDR3 extends over 17 amino acids. Germline values: CDR1 LNHDA, CDR2 SQIVND (reference sequence). CDR3 bases: TGTGCCAGTAGTATATCTTCTACCGGGACAGGGGAAGAGACCCAGTACTTC. Translating gives CASSISSTGTGEETQYF.

The chain joins TRBV27 to TRBJ2-2; D call uncertain. This CDR3 spans 13 amino acids. The germline V gene encodes CDR1 MNHEY and CDR2 SMNVEV (reference sequence). Trimming removed 2 bases from V and 1 base from J, with 2 bases in between. Here the CDR3 reads CASSLLNTGELFF. CDR3 nucleotides: TGTGCCAGCAGTTTACTGAACACCGGGGAGCTGTTTTTT.

The chain uses TRBV5-6 and TRBJ1-1; D possibly corresponds to TRBD1 (6 bases). The germline V and J ends were trimmed by 5 bases and 0 bases, with 14 bases remaining between them. The germline CDR1 and CDR2 sequences are SGHDT and YYEEEE. This CDR3 is 15 amino acids long. CDR3 sequence: CASRRGVTVNTEAFF. CDR3 DNA sequence: TGTGCCAGCAGAAGGGGGGTGACAGTGAACACTGAAGCTTTCTTT.

This clone was seen once. The chain carries TRBV7-2 and TRBJ1-1; possible D gene TRBD1, 5 bases. V was trimmed by 4 bases and J by 0 bases, leaving 12 bases between them. Germline loops: CDR1 SGHTA, CDR2 FQGNSA. CDR3 length: 15 residues. CDR3 sequence: CASSYDRLMNTEAFF. CDR3 nucleotide sequence: TGTGCCAGCAGCTACGACAGACTTATGAACACTGAAGCTTTCTTT.

V and J are TRBV18 and TRBJ1-4; no reliable D call. The CDR3 runs to 14 residues. V was cut by 0 bases and J by 7 bases, with 9 bases left in between. CDR1 and CDR2 (germline): KGHSH, LQKENI. DNA of the CDR3: TGTGCCAGCTCACCACCCCCGGCAGGTGAAAAACTGTTTTTT. The encoded protein is CASSPPPAGEKLFF.

The chain recombines TRBV10-3 with TRBJ1-1; 7 bases fit TRBD1. This CDR3 is built from 15 residues. Germline values: CDR1 ENHRY, CDR2 SYGVKD. V shed 1 base, J shed 0 bases, and the junction held 2 bases outside the gene matches. CDR3 DNA sequence: TGTGCCATCAGTGAGTTAACAGGGGTGAACACTGAAGCTTTCTTT. Translation gives CAISELTGVNTEAFF.

The chain is built from TRBV3-1 (or the pseudogene TRBV3-2) and TRBJ1-2, with D hard to call. Germline V CDR1 and CDR2: LGHDT, YNNKEL (reference sequence). This CDR3 is built from 14 residues. Trimming took 4 bases from V and 4 from J, leaving 13 bases between them. The CDR3 nucleotides read TGTGCCAGCAGCCGCTCACAGTTCCCCTATGGCTACACCTTC. Translating it yields CASSRSQFPYGYTF.

The gene calls are TRBV19 and TRBJ1-6; D gene ambiguous. Trimming removed 2 bases from V and 7 bases from J, with 9 bases in between. Looked up from germline, CDR1 is LNHDA and CDR2 is SQIVND (reference sequence). The CDR3 runs 14 residues. The CDR3 bases are TGTGCCAGTAGTATACAAGGGTTAAATTCACCCCTCCACTTT. Protein: CASSIQGLNSPLHF.

This sequence joins TRBV7-8 and TRBJ2-5; no definite D call. In germline, CDR1 is SGHVS, CDR2 FQNEAQ. The CDR3 consists of 11 residues. Trimming shortened V by 5 bases and J by 1 base, and 2 bases separated the two germline ends. This CDR3 reads CASSIQETQYF. The CDR3 DNA sequence: TGTGCCAGCAGCATCCAAGAGACCCAGTACTTC. Full variable domain (remainder filled in from reference TRBV7-8 and TRBJ2-5): GAGVSQSPRYKVAKRGQDVALRCDPISGHVSLFWYQQALGQGPEFLTYFQNEAQLDKSGLPSDRFFAERPEGSVSTLKIQRTQQEDSAVYLCASSIQETQYFGPGTRLLVL.

The count of this clone is one. CDR3 DNA: TGTGCCAGCTGGACGGCCCTCTCTGGAAACACCATATATTTT. It codes for CASWTALSGNTIYF. The chain joins TRBV2 to TRBJ1-3; D is unresolved. The CDR3 is made up of 14 amino acids. Trimming removed 8 bases from V and 0 bases from J, with 11 bases in between. Germline V CDR1 and CDR2: SNHLY, FYNNEI. Full variable domain (rest looked up from reference TRBV2 and TRBJ1-3): EPEVTQTPSHQVTQMGQEVILRCVPISNHLYFYWYRQILGQKVEFLVSFYNNEISEKSEIFDDQFSVERPDGSNFTLKIRSTKLEDSAMYFCASWTALSGNTIYFGEGSWLTVV.

The chain recombines TRBV3-1 (or the pseudogene TRBV3-2) with TRBJ1-3, with D possibly TRBD1 on 5 matching bases. There are 14 residues in the CDR3. V was clipped by 4 bases and J by 0 bases, with 7 bases between them. Germline CDR1 reads LGHDT; CDR2 reads YNNKEL (reference sequence). CDR3: CASSRGTSGNTIYF. The CDR3 coding sequence is TGTGCCAGCAGCCGGGGGACCTCTGGAAACACCATATATTTT.

DNA for the CDR3: TGCGCCAGCAGAAACCAGGGCACTGAAGCTTTCTTT. Translation gives CASRNQGTEAFF. The gene calls are TRBV5-1 and TRBJ1-1; a weak D match, TRBD1 (5 bases). Germline values: CDR1 SGHRS, CDR2 YFSETQ. The V and J ends lost 5 bases and 4 bases respectively, with 9 bases between them. The CDR3 length is 12 residues.

The CDR3 coding sequence is TGTGCCAGCAGCCTGAGCTCGAACACTGAAGCTTTCTTT. This encodes CASSLSSNTEAFF. V gene TRBV5-8 combines with J gene TRBJ1-1; D ambiguous. Germline loops: CDR1 SGHTS, CDR2 YDEGEE. The CDR3 totals 13 residues. The V end was cut by 4 bases, the J end by 1 base, with 8 bases between.

V gene TRBV6-6 combines with J gene TRBJ2-7, with 7 bases aligning to TRBD1. Germline CDR1 and CDR2: MNHNY and SVGAGI (reference sequence). The CDR3 has 11 amino acids. The J segment lost 3 bases and the V segment lost 8 bases, leaving 1 base of the junction unmatched. The CDR3 nucleotides read TGTGCCAGCCACAGGGGCTACGAGCAGTACTTC. Amino acid sequence: CASHRGYEQYF.

The chain has TRBV7-2 and TRBJ1-5; no clear D. The length of the CDR3 is 14 residues. The V end was cut by 1 base, the J end by 4 bases, with 8 bases between. In germline, CDR1 is SGHTA, CDR2 FQGNSA. CDR3 nucleotides: TGTGCCAGCAGCTTAGAGTCCGGGAATCAGCCCCAGCATTTT. Translated: CASSLESGNQPQHF. The variable domain in full, with the rest retrieved from reference TRBV7-2 and TRBJ1-5, is GAGVSQSPSNKVTEKGKDVELRCDPISGHTALYWYRQSLGQGLEFLIYFQGNSAPDKSGLPSDRFSAERTGGSVSTLTIQRTQQEDSAVYLCASSLESGNQPQHFGDGTRLSIL.

The rearrangement uses TRBV7-2 and TRBJ2-1; D is undetermined. The V end lost 7 bases, the J end lost 4 bases, and 14 bases lay between the germline ends. The CDR3 totals 14 residues. Per the germline V gene, CDR1 is SGHTA and CDR2 is FQGNSA. The CDR3 reads CASTPGGVYNEQFF. Here the CDR3 DNA reads TGTGCCAGCACCCCAGGCGGTGTTTACAATGAGCAGTTCTTC.

This clone was found a few times. J is TRBJ1-5 and V is TRBV6-5; TRBD1 matches 9 bases. The germline gives CDR1 MNHEY, CDR2 SVGAGI. J was trimmed by 6 bases and V by 10 bases; bases with no gene match: 10. This CDR3 is built from 14 residues. The CDR3 nucleotides are TGTGCCACAGAAACAGGGGGCGAAAGTCAGCCCCAGCATTTT. Translating gives CATETGGESQPQHF.

A note on this clone: At one end the junction does not follow the germline gene, possibly because of a read error. The J gene is TRBJ2-7, the V gene TRBV7-9; TRBD1 or TRBD2 may be the D gene (5 bases each). Germline CDR1 is SEHNR and CDR2 is FQNEAQ (reference sequence). The CDR3 contains 12 residues. DNA of the CDR3: TGTGCCAGCAGCTTAGATCTAGGGACCCCTGTGTTC. Translated: CASSLDLGTPVF.

The chain uses TRBV2 and TRBJ2-1; D unclear. The CDR3 consists of 11 residues. V was pared by 0 bases and J by 10 bases, with 4 bases between. The germline V gene has CDR1 SNHLY and CDR2 FYNNEI. The CDR3 reads CASSEAPEQFF. For the CDR3, the DNA is TGTGCCAGCAGTGAAGCCCCCGAGCAGTTCTTC.